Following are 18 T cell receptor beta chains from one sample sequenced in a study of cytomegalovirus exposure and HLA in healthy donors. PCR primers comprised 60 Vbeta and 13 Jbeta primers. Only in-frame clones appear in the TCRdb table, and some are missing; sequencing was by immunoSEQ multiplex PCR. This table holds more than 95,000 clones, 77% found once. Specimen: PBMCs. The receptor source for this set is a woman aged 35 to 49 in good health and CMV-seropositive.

CDR3 sequence: CASRAGTGSYFAGYTF. CDR3 DNA: TGTGCCAGTAGGGCCGGGACAGGGTCATACTTTGCTGGCTACACCTTC. V and J are TRBV19 and TRBJ1-2; 9 bases agree with TRBD1. V lost 6 bases, J lost 7 bases, and 15 bases stayed unmatched. Germline CDR1 and CDR2: LNHDA and SQIVND (reference sequence). This CDR3 spans 16 amino acids.

The CDR3 protein is CASSPGGLTTEAFF. The DNA of the CDR3 is TGTGCCAGCTCACCCGGGGGGCTTACAACTGAAGCTTTCTTT. The V call is TRBV18, the J call TRBJ1-1; possible D gene TRBD1, 6 bases. V was cut by 3 bases and J by 5 bases, with 13 bases left in between. Germline V gene lookup returns CDR1 KGHSH and CDR2 LQKENI. There are 14 residues in the CDR3.

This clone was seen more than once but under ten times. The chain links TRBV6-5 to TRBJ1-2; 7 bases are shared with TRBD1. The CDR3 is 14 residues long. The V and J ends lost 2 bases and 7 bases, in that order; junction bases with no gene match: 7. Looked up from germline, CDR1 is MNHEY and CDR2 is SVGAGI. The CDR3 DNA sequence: TGTGCCAGCAGTTACGGCGGGACAGACTCTGGCTACACCTTC. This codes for CASSYGGTDSGYTF.

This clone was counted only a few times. CDR3 in DNA: TGTGCCAGTAGTCCGATGACCTACAGGGAGCCCCACGAGCAGTACTTC. It encodes CASSPMTYREPHEQYF. The chain joins TRBV19 to TRBJ2-7; the D gene is possibly TRBD1 (6 bases). Looked up from germline, CDR1 is LNHDA and CDR2 is SQIVND (reference sequence). This CDR3 spans 16 amino acids. V lost 5 bases to trimming and J lost 5 bases, with 22 bases between them.

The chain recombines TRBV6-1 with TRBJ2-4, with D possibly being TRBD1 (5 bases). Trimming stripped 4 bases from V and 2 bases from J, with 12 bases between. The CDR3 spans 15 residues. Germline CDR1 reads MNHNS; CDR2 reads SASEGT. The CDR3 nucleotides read TGTGCCAGCAGTGGGCCGACAGCACCCAAAAACATTCAGTACTTC. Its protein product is CASSGPTAPKNIQYF.

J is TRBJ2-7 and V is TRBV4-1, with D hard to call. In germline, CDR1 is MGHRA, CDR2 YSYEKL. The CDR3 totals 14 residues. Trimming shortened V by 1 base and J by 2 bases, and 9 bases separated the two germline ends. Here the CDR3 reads CASSQGFLAYEQYF. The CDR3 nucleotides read TGCGCCAGCAGCCAAGGATTTCTAGCCTACGAGCAGTACTTC.

CDR3 DNA sequence: TGTGCCAGCTCACTCCTTAATACCTACGAGCAGTACTTC. Protein: CASSLLNTYEQYF. V is TRBV18 and J is TRBJ2-7; D is uncertain. The CDR3 runs to 13 residues. Trimming removed 4 bases at V and 2 bases at J, with 9 bases between. Germline V gene sequence: CDR1 KGHSH, CDR2 LQKENI.

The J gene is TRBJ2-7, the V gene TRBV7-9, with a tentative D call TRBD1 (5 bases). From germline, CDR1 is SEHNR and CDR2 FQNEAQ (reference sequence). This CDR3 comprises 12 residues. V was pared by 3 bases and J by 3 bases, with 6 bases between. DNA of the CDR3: TGTGCCAGCAGCTTTACAGGCTACGAGCAGTACTTC. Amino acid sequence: CASSFTGYEQYF.

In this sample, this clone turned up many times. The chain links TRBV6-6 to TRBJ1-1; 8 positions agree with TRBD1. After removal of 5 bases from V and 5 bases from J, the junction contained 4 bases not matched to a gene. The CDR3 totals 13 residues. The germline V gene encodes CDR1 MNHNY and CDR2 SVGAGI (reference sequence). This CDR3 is CASSADRGTEAFF. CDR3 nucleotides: TGTGCCAGCAGTGCTGACAGGGGTACTGAAGCTTTCTTT.

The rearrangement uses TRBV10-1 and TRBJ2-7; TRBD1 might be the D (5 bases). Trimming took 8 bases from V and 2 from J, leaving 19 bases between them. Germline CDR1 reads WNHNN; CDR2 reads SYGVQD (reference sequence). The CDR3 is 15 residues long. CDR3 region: CASPPGQGTPYEQYF. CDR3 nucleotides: TGCGCCAGCCCCCCTGGGCAGGGCACCCCCTACGAGCAGTACTTC.

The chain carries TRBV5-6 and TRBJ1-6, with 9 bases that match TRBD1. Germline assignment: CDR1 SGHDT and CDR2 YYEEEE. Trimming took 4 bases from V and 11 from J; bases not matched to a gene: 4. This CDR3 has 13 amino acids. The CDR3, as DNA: TGTGCCAGCAGCCTGGGACAGGGCGCACCCCTCCACTTT. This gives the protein CASSLGQGAPLHF.

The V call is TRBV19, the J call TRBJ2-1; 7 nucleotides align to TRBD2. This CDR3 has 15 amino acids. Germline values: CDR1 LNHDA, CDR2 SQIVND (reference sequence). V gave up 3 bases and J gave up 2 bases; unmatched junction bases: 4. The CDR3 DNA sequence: TGTGCCAGTAGTATGGGGGGGAGGGCCTACAATGAGCAGTTCTTC. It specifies CASSMGGRAYNEQFF.

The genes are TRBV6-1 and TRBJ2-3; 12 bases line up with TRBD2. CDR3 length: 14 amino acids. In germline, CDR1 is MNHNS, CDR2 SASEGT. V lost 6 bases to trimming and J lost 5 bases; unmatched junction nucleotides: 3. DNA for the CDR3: TGTGCCAGCAGGACTAGCGGGAGAAGAGATACGCAGTATTTT. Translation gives CASRTSGRRDTQYF.

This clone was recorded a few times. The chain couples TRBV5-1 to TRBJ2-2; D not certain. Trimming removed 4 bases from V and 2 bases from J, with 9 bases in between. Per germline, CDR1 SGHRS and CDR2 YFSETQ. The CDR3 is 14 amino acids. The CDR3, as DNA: TGCGCCAGCAGCGATACTCTCAACACCGGGGAGCTGTTTTTT. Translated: CASSDTLNTGELFF.

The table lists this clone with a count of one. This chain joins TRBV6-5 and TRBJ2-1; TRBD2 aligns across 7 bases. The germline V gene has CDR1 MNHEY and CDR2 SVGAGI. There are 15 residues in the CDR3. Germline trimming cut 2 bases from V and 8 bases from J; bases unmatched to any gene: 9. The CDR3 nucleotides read TGTGCCAGCAGTTACCGTGGGAGGGCGGGGGATGAGCAGTTCTTC. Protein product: CASSYRGRAGDEQFF.

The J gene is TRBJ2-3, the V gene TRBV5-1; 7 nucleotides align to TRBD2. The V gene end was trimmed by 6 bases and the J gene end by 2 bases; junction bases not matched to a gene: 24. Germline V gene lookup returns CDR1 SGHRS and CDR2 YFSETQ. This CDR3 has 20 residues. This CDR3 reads CASKKVLAGVSDSSTDTQYF. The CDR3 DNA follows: TGCGCCAGCAAGAAAGTCCTGGCGGGGGTATCTGACTCCTCCACAGATACGCAGTATTTT.

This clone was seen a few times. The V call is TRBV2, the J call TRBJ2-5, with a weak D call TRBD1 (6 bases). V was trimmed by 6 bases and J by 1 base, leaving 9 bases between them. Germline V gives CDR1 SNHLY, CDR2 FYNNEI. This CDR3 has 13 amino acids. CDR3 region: CASSRDTQETQYF. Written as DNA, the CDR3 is TGTGCCAGCAGCAGGGACACCCAAGAGACCCAGTACTTC.

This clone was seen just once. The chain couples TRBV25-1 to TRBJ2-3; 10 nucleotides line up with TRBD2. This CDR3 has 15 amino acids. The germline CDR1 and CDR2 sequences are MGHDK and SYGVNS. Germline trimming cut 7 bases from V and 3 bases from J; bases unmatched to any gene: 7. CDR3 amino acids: CASNKAGGPTDTQYF. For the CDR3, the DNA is TGTGCCAGCAATAAAGCGGGAGGGCCGACAGATACGCAGTATTTT.